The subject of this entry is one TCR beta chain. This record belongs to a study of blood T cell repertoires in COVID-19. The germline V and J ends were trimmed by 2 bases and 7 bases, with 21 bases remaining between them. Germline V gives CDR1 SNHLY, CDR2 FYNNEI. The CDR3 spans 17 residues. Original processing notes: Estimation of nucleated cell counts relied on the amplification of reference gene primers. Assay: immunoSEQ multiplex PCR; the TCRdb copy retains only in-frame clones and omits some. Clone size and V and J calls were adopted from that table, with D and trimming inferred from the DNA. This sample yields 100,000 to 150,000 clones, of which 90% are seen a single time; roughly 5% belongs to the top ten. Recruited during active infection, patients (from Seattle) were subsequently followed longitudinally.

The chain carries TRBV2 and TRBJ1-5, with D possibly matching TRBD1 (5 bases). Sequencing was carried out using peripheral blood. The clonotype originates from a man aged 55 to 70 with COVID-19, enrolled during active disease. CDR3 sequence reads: CASSELVFARASQPQHF. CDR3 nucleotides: TGTGCCAGCAGTGAATTGGTTTTTGCCAGGGCGAGCCAGCCCCAGCATTTT.